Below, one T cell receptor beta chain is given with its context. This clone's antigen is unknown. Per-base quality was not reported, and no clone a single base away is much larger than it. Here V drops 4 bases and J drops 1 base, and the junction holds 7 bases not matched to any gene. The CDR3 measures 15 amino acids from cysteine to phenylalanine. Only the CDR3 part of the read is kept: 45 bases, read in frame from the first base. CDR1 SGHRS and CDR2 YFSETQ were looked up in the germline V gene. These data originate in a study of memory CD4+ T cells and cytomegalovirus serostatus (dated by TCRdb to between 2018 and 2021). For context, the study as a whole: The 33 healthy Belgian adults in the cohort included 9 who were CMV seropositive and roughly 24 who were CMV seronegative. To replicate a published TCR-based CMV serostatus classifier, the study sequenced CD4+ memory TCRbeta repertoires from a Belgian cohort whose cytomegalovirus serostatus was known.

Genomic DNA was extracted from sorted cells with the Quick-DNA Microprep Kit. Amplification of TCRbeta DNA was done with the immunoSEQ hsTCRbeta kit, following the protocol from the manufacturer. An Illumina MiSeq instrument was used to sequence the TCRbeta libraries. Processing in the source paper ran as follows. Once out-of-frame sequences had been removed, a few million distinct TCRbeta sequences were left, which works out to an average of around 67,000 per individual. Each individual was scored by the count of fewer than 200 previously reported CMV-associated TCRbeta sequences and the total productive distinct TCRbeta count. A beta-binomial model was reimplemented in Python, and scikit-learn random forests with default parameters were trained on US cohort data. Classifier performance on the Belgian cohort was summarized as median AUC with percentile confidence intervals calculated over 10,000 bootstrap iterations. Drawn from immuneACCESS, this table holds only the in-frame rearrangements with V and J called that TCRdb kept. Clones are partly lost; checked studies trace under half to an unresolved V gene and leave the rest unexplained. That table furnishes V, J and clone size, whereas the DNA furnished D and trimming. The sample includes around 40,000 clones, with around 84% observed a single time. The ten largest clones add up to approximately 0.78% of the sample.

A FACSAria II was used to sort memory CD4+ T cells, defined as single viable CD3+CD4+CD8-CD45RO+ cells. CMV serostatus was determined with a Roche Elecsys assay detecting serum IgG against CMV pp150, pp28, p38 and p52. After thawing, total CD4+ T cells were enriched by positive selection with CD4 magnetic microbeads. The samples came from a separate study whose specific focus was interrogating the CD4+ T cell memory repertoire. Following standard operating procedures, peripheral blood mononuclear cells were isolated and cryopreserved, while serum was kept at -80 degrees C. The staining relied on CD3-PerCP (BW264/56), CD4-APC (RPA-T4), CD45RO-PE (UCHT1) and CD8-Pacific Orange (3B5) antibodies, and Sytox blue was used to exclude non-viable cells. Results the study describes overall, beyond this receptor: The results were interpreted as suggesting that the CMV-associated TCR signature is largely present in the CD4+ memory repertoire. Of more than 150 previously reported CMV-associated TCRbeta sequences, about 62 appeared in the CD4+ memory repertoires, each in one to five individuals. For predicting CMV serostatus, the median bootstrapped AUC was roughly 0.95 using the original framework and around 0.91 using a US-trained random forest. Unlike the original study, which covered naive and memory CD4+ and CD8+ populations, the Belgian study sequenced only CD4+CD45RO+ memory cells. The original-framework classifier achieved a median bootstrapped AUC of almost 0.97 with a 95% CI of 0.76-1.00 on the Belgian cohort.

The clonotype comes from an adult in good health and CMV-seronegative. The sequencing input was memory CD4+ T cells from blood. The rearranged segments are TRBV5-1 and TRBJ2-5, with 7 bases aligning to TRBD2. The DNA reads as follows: TGCGCCAGCAGCGCGGGAGCGGGCGGCCAAGAGACCCAGTACTTC. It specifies CASSAGAGGQETQYF.